This record looks at one T cell receptor (beta chain) sequence and its context. The antigen is unknown. TCRdb ran MiXCR on the reads and lists one entry per CDR3 protein. The sample carries some 920,000 distinct CDR3 sequences, less than 35% recorded once. These data belong to a study of T cell repertoires in cytomegalovirus infection. Overall study context: Public TCR beta signatures were indicative of both CMV infection and a matching HLA type. Study findings and constraints: Cumulative frequency (of public TCR beta family members) identified carriers of CMV plus the relevant HLA.

The CDR3 contains 15 residues. The V end lost 5 bases, the J end lost 5 bases, and 18 bases lay between the germline ends. From germline, CDR1 is WSHSY and CDR2 SAAADI. This TCR was recovered from a human donor in good health (CMV status not recorded). Some clones in this sample may be carry-over from other donors' samples. The specimen comprised cultured CD8+ T cells from PBMCs, sampled from culture after CMV antigen stimulation. The gene calls are TRBV10-2 and TRBJ1-2; no reliable D call. The CDR3 protein is CASSSPRPDGYGYTF. The CDR3 nucleotides read TGCGCCAGCAGTTCCCCTCGCCCTGATGGATATGGCTACACCTTC.